What follows is one TCR beta chain and its context. TCRdb reprocessed the 5' RACE reads with MiXCR, giving one entry per CDR3 protein. The sample includes about 190,000 distinct CDR3 sequences, about 27% of them seen just once. The data stem from a study of T-cell memory formation after mild COVID-19. Trimming shortened V by 1 base and J by 2 bases, and 10 bases separated the two germline ends. Germline CDR1 is MNHEY and CDR2 is SMNVEV (reference sequence). The CDR3 is made up of 15 amino acids. Sequencing was done on a sample of PBMCs or a T cell subset sorted from them (not recorded which). The TCR comes from an adult woman who had mild COVID-19 (a few samples of this study predate the infection). Cell type and time point are not known. The genes are TRBV27 and TRBJ2-3, with D unresolved. The CDR3 nucleotides read TGTGCCAGCAGTTTATTGGCTCGTTTCACAGATACGCAGTATTTT. This translates into CASSLLARFTDTQYF.